The sequence of this T cell receptor (beta chain) was determined in a study of blood T cells in healthy people across ages. The CDR3 is 15 residues long. The ends were cut back, 5 bases at V and 0 bases at J, with 12 bases in the middle. Germline-derived CDR1 and CDR2 are SNHLY and FYNNEI. Sample donors were healthy Caucasian individuals that came from Russia, aged about 6 to 100. Collection of around 10 milliliters of peripheral blood was performed for each donor. The use of a sample-barcoded 5' primer and a J-beta primer mix characterized a second PCR of 7 to 11 cycles. A 12-random-nucleotide template-switch adaptor tagged each cDNA molecule. TCRdb re-called the 5' RACE reads with MiXCR, one entry per CDR3 protein. The table has about 720,000 distinct CDR3 sequences, about a fifth seen once; the top ten hold around 21%. The table lists this clonotype with many counts. The antigen is undetermined. Findings of the study overall: PBMCs were not sorted, which prevented a conclusive comparison of naive versus antigen-experienced cells.

Sequences were obtained from blood. This receptor was identified in a man between 65 and 80 years old in good health. This chain connects TRBV2 to TRBJ2-3, with D uncertain. The CDR3 bases are TGTGCCAGCAGTCCAGGAATATCTAGCACAGATACGCAGTATTTT. It encodes CASSPGISSTDTQYF.